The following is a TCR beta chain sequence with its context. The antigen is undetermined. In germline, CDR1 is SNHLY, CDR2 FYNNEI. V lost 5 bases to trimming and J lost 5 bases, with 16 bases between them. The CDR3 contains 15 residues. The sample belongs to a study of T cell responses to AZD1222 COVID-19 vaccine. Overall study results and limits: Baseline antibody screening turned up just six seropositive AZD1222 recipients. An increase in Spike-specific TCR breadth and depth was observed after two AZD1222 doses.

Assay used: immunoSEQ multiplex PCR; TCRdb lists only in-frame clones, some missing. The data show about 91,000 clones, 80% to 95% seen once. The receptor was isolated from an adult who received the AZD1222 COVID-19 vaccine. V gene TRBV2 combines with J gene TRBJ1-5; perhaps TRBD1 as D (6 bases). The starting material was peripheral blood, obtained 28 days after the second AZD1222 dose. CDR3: CASSLLRDIDQPQHF. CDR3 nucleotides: TGTGCCAGCAGTCTCCTCCGGGACATTGATCAGCCCCAGCATTTT.